One and the same sample provided the 31 T cell receptor beta chains below, sequenced in a study of shared T cell receptors in the human thymus. Some clones are missing from TCRdb's copy, which holds only in-frame ones; the method was immunoSEQ multiplex PCR. The table has hundreds of thousands of clones, roughly 86% seen once; the top ten hold roughly 0.0094%. In addition, the sample was reused for a study of human thymus T cells.

The sequenced sample consisted of thymocytes. All receptors come from a boy in the first two years of life with a congenital heart defect.

J is TRBJ1-6 and V is TRBV28; D unresolved. Germline V CDR1 and CDR2: MDHEN, SYDVKM. V was clipped by 5 bases and J by 7 bases, with 15 bases between them. This CDR3 is 15 amino acids long. CDR3 DNA sequence: TGTGCCAGCAGTCCTCGGGGAGTAGGGAATTCACCCCTCCACTTT. This encodes CASSPRGVGNSPLHF.

The V gene is TRBV14, the J gene TRBJ1-2; weak D call: TRBD1 (5 bases). The CDR3 covers 15 residues. In germline, CDR1 is SGHDN, CDR2 FVKESK. V lost 1 base and J lost 4, with 13 bases in between. This CDR3 reads CASSQGRGTFYGYTF. As DNA, the CDR3 is TGTGCCAGCAGCCAAGGACGAGGGACTTTCTATGGCTACACCTTC.

V gene TRBV28 combines with J gene TRBJ1-1; no clear D. The CDR3 runs to 13 residues. V dropped 3 bases and J dropped 5 bases, with 10 bases sitting between them. Germline-derived CDR1 and CDR2 are MDHEN and SYDVKM. The CDR3 nucleotides are TGTGCCAGCAGTTTGGTACCGGGGACTGAAGCTTTCTTT. Translated, it gives CASSLVPGTEAFF.

This clone was picked up one time. CDR3 amino acids: CASGRDRGHSYNEQFF. CDR3 DNA: TGTGCTAGTGGTAGGGACAGGGGGCACTCCTACAATGAGCAGTTCTTC. The chain is built from TRBV12-5 and TRBJ2-1, with 12 bases that match TRBD1. This CDR3 has 16 amino acids. CDR1 LGHNT and CDR2 FRNRAP come from the germline V gene. Trimming cost V 5 bases and J 0 bases; bases outside gene matches: 2.

The rearrangement links TRBV28 to TRBJ2-1; TRBD2 matches at 9 bases. V lost 2 bases to trimming and J lost 4 bases; unmatched junction nucleotides: 18. The CDR3 consists of 20 residues. The V gene's germline CDR1 is MDHEN and CDR2 SYDVKM. The CDR3 sequence is CASSLNRREGNDFSYNEQFF. The CDR3 DNA reads as TGTGCCAGCAGTTTAAATCGGCGGGAGGGCAATGATTTCTCGTACAATGAGCAGTTCTTC.

V and J are TRBV6-6 and TRBJ1-5; D call uncertain. The germline V gene has CDR1 MNHNY and CDR2 SVGAGI (reference sequence). This CDR3 contains 15 residues. The ends were cut back, 6 bases at V and 3 bases at J, with 15 bases in the middle. The CDR3 here is CASSKGRVPNQPQHF. In nucleotides, the CDR3 is TGTGCCAGCAGCAAAGGCCGGGTACCCAATCAGCCCCAGCATTTT.

The CDR3 nucleotides read TGCGCCAGCAGCCAAAATCCTAGAACAGGGGCGTACGGCTACACCTTC. The encoded protein is CASSQNPRTGAYGYTF. This rearrangement joins TRBV4-3 to TRBJ1-2; TRBD1 aligns across 7 bases. Germline CDR1 reads LGHNA; CDR2 reads YSLEER. The CDR3 spans 16 residues. J lost 8 bases, V lost 2 bases, and 14 bases had no gene match.

This clone came up a few times. This chain connects TRBV14 to TRBJ1-1, with a weak D call TRBD1 (5 bases). The V and J ends lost 3 bases and 7 bases respectively, with 21 bases between them. The CDR3 spans 16 residues. Germline V lookup: CDR1 SGHDN, CDR2 FVKESK. The CDR3 sequence: CASSQRTQGGVIEAFF. As DNA, the CDR3 is TGTGCCAGCAGCCAGAGGACCCAGGGCGGGGTAATTGAAGCTTTCTTT.

The V gene is TRBV5-1, the J gene TRBJ2-7; D is possibly TRBD1 (5 bases). Germline V gene lookup returns CDR1 SGHRS and CDR2 YFSETQ. CDR3 length: 12 residues. Trimming stripped 5 bases from V and 3 bases from J, with 9 bases between. CDR3 coding DNA: TGCGCCAGCAGGGACACCATCTACGAGCAGTACTTC. Its protein is CASRDTIYEQYF.

The chain couples TRBV5-6 to TRBJ1-2; TRBD1 might be the D (5 bases). Germline lookup yields CDR1 SGHDT and CDR2 YYEEEE. The CDR3 is 14 residues long. V lost 1 base and J lost 3, with 10 bases in between. The CDR3 coding sequence is TGTGCCAGCAGCTTGCCCACAGGATACTATGGCTACACCTTC. Protein product: CASSLPTGYYGYTF.

This sequence joins TRBV5-1 and TRBJ2-7; TRBD2 matches 12 bases. Trimming at V came to 1 base and at J to 2 bases, leaving 4 bases not matched to a gene. CDR1 and CDR2 (germline): SGHRS, YFSETQ. CDR3 length: 16 residues. The CDR3 DNA reads TGCGCCAGCAGCTTGAGACTAGCGGGGGATCCCTACGAGCAGTACTTC. Its protein product is CASSLRLAGDPYEQYF.

This chain connects TRBV5-1 to TRBJ2-7; maybe TRBD2 (6 bases). V gave up 0 bases and J gave up 5 bases, with 12 bases separating them. The CDR3 runs to 14 residues. Germline V gene sequence: CDR1 SGHRS, CDR2 YFSETQ. CDR3 region: CASSLGAGSNEQYF. The CDR3 nucleotides read TGCGCCAGCAGCTTGGGTGCGGGATCGAACGAGCAGTACTTC.

The chain carries TRBV6-5 and TRBJ1-2, with D perhaps matching TRBD1 (6 bases). V was cut by 4 bases and J by 5 bases, with 14 bases left in between. This CDR3 is 14 amino acids long. CDR1 and CDR2 from the germline V gene are MNHEY and SVGAGI. CDR3 nucleotide sequence: TGTGCCAGCAGTTGCGGTGGACAGCGATATGGCTACACCTTC. This gives the protein CASSCGGQRYGYTF.

This clone was picked up a small number of times. The chain has TRBV5-1 and TRBJ1-3, with a tentative D call TRBD1 (5 bases). This CDR3 is built from 15 residues. Trimming cost V 6 bases and J 3 bases, with 16 bases left between them. CDR1 is SGHRS and CDR2 is YFSETQ in the germline V gene. The CDR3 sequence is CASTVGHGHGNTIYF. The CDR3 region has the DNA TGCGCCAGCACAGTAGGGCATGGACATGGAAACACCATATATTTT.

V is TRBV19 and J is TRBJ1-5; 7 bases line up with TRBD1. V shed 1 base, J shed 2 bases, and the junction held 5 bases outside the gene matches. Germline V gene lookup returns CDR1 LNHDA and CDR2 SQIVND (reference sequence). CDR3 size: 16 residues. CDR3 loop: CASSIGGGDGNQPQHF. CDR3 sequence (DNA): TGTGCCAGTAGTATAGGAGGGGGCGATGGCAATCAGCCCCAGCATTTT.

The chain couples TRBV12-5 to TRBJ2-3, with 9 positions matching TRBD2. J gave up 3 bases and V 2 bases, and 6 bases lay outside the gene matches. This CDR3 has 16 amino acids. Germline CDR1 and CDR2: LGHNT and FRNRAP. As DNA, the CDR3 is TGTGCTAGTGGTTTGTCTCGCGGGGGGGTAACAGATACGCAGTATTTT. Its protein product is CASGLSRGGVTDTQYF.

V is TRBV5-1 and J is TRBJ2-3; 12 nucleotides line up with TRBD1. Germline assignment: CDR1 SGHRS and CDR2 YFSETQ. The CDR3 length is 17 residues. The ends lost 2 bases at V and 5 bases at J; junction bases unmatched: 9. The CDR3 here is CASSLGRDRGHLDTQYF. CDR3 bases: TGCGCCAGCAGCTTAGGCCGGGACAGGGGGCATTTAGATACGCAGTATTTT.

V and J are TRBV28 and TRBJ2-7; 7 nucleotides line up with TRBD1. In germline, CDR1 is MDHEN, CDR2 SYDVKM. The V segment lost 6 bases and the J segment 3 bases; nucleotides outside the gene matches: 17. The CDR3 is 17 amino acids. In DNA, the CDR3 is TGTGCCAGCAGCGAAAGCTACGACAGGGCCCCTGGCTACGAGCAGTACTTC. Amino acids: CASSESYDRAPGYEQYF.

V and J are TRBV14 and TRBJ2-7, with 9 bases identical to TRBD2. The junction had 10 bases not matched to a gene; V was cut back by 3 bases and J by 7 bases. Per the germline V gene, CDR1 is SGHDN and CDR2 is FVKESK. The CDR3 length is 15 residues. The CDR3 coding sequence is TGTGCCAGCAGCCAGGTTAAGCGGGGGGTTCGAGAGCAGTACTTC. Its protein product is CASSQVKRGVREQYF. Full variable domain (missing parts from reference TRBV14 and TRBJ2-7): EAGVTQFPSHSVIEKGQTVTLRCDPISGHDNLYWYRRVMGKEIKFLLHFVKESKQDESGMPNNRFLAERTGGTYSTLKVQPAELEDSGVYFCASSQVKRGVREQYFGPGTRLTVT.

The rearrangement links TRBV14 to TRBJ2-7; TRBD2 matches 8 bases. The CDR3 has 17 amino acids. The ends lost 1 base at V and 3 bases at J; junction bases unmatched: 11. CDR1 is SGHDN, CDR2 FVKESK, per germline. In nucleotides, the CDR3 is TGTGCCAGCAGCCAAGTGGGACCACGGGGGGGTTACTACGAGCAGTACTTC. It encodes CASSQVGPRGGYYEQYF.

This clone was detected only once. V is TRBV4-1 and J is TRBJ1-2; D perhaps matches TRBD1 (5 bases). The CDR3 consists of 13 residues. V lost 3 bases and J 8 bases, leaving 13 bases between the germline ends. Per the germline V gene, CDR1 is MGHRA and CDR2 is YSYEKL. The CDR3 reads CASSQQGLWGYTF. The CDR3 nucleotides are TGCGCCAGCAGCCAGCAGGGCCTTTGGGGCTACACCTTC.

This clone was counted between two and nine times. The genes are TRBV28 and TRBJ1-4; perhaps TRBD1 as D (6 bases). Trimming left V 6 bases short and J 7 bases short, with 18 bases between. This CDR3 contains 15 residues. From germline, CDR1 is MDHEN and CDR2 SYDVKM. CDR3 in DNA: TGTGCCAGCAGCCACACACAGGGAGGGGTTGAAAAACTGTTTTTT. It yields the protein CASSHTQGGVEKLFF. Together with reference TRBV28 and TRBJ1-4, the CDR3 gives the full variable domain: DVKVTQSSRYLVKRTGEKVFLECVQDMDHENMFWYRQDPGLGLRLIYFSYDVKMKEKGDIPEGYSVSREKKERFSLILESASTNQTSMYLCASSHTQGGVEKLFFGSGTQLSVL.

This clone was seen only once. This chain joins TRBV2 and TRBJ1-4, with 7 bases lining up with TRBD1. The CDR3 loop spans 17 amino acids. Germline CDR1 reads SNHLY; CDR2 reads FYNNEI. V was clipped by 4 bases and J by 0 bases; unmatched bases: 8. The CDR3 sequence: CASSGRDRKSTNEKLFF. The CDR3 nucleotides are TGTGCCAGCAGTGGGCGGGACAGAAAGTCAACTAATGAAAAACTGTTTTTT.

The J gene is TRBJ2-7, the V gene TRBV2, with D possibly matching TRBD1 (5 bases). Trimming pared 7 bases from V and 3 bases from J, leaving 7 bases between. Germline V lookup: CDR1 SNHLY, CDR2 FYNNEI. The CDR3 extends over 11 amino acids. CDR3 amino acids: CASIRVYEQYF. CDR3 nucleotide sequence: TGTGCCAGCATCAGGGTCTACGAGCAGTACTTC. Full variable domain (rest looked up from reference TRBV2 and TRBJ2-7): EPEVTQTPSHQVTQMGQEVILRCVPISNHLYFYWYRQILGQKVEFLVSFYNNEISEKSEIFDDQFSVERPDGSNFTLKIRSTKLEDSAMYFCASIRVYEQYFGPGTRLTVT.

This chain uses TRBV18 with TRBJ1-6; 7 bases fit TRBD1. Germline trimming cut 4 bases from V and 7 bases from J; bases unmatched to any gene: 19. This CDR3 has 19 residues. Germline assignment: CDR1 KGHSH and CDR2 LQKENI. In nucleotides, the CDR3 is TGTGCCAGCTCACAGGGACTTAAACGAGCAGACAGGGTGAATTCACCCCTCCACTTT. Translating gives CASSQGLKRADRVNSPLHF.

The rearrangement links TRBV28 to TRBJ2-7; TRBD1 might be the D (6 bases). The V end lost 5 bases, the J end lost 5 bases, and 22 bases lay between the germline ends. Per germline, CDR1 MDHEN and CDR2 SYDVKM. CDR3 length: 16 amino acids. CDR3 bases: TGTGCCAGCAGTCCCCTCCCCCTACAGGGTCAGAACGAGCAGTACTTC. Its translation is CASSPLPLQGQNEQYF.

The genes are TRBV11-1 and TRBJ2-1; the match to TRBD2 covers 12 bases. V trimming: 2 bases; J trimming: 0 bases; junction bases outside the gene matches: 5. Per the germline V gene, CDR1 is SGHAT and CDR2 is FQDESV (reference sequence). The CDR3 covers 18 residues. The CDR3 is CASSLTSGGLSSYNEQFF. CDR3 nucleotides: TGTGCCAGCAGCTTAACTAGCGGGGGGTTAAGCTCCTACAATGAGCAGTTCTTC.

The V gene is TRBV6-1, the J gene TRBJ2-7; D may be TRBD2 (7 bases). From germline, CDR1 is MNHNS and CDR2 SASEGT. Trimming pared 1 base from V and 7 bases from J, leaving 14 bases between. CDR3 length equals 14 residues. The CDR3 DNA reads TGTGCCAGCAGTGAAGACGGGGGGCGGCCGGAGCAGTACTTC. Its translation is CASSEDGGRPEQYF.

The rearrangement uses TRBV27 and TRBJ2-7; tentatively, D is TRBD2 (6 bases). CDR3 length: 14 amino acids. Trimming removed 5 bases from V and 0 bases from J, with 11 bases in between. Germline V lookup: CDR1 MNHEY, CDR2 SMNVEV (reference sequence). CDR3 loop: CASSPNGSSYEQYF. CDR3 nucleotide sequence: TGTGCCAGCAGTCCGAACGGGAGCTCCTACGAGCAGTACTTC.

In DNA, the CDR3 is TGTGCCAGCAGCTCCGGAGACTATAATTCACCCCTCCACTTT. This encodes CASSSGDYNSPLHF. The rearrangement uses TRBV11-2 and TRBJ1-6; D remains ambiguous. The length of the CDR3 is 14 residues. V was cut by 4 bases and J by 3 bases, with 7 bases left in between. CDR1 and CDR2 (germline): SGHAT, FQNNGV.

The chain carries TRBV2 and TRBJ1-5; tentative D call: TRBD1 (6 bases). Trimming took off 6 bases at V and 1 base at J, with 13 bases between the two ends. The length of the CDR3 is 15 residues. Germline values: CDR1 SNHLY, CDR2 FYNNEI. In DNA, the CDR3 is TGTGCCAGCAGCCACAGGGAATGGAGCAATCAGCCCCAGCATTTT. Its protein is CASSHREWSNQPQHF.